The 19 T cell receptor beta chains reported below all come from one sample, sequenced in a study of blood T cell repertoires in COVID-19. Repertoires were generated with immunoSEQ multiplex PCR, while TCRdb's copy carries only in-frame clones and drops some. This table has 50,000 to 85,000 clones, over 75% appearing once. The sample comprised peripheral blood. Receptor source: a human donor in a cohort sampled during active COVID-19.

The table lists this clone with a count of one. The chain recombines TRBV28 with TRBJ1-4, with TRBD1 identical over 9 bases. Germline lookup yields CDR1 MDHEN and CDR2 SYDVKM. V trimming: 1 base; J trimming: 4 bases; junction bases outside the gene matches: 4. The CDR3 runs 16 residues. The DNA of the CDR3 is TGTGCCAGCAGTTTATACGGGACAGGGCTTAATGAAAAACTGTTTTTT. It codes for CASSLYGTGLNEKLFF.

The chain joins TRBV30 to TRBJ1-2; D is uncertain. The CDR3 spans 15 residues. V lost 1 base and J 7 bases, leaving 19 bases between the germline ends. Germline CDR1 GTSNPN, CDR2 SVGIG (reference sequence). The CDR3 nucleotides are TGTGCCTGGAGTGGGTACCTGACGAGGGTTGGTGGCTACACCTTC. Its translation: CAWSGYLTRVGGYTF.

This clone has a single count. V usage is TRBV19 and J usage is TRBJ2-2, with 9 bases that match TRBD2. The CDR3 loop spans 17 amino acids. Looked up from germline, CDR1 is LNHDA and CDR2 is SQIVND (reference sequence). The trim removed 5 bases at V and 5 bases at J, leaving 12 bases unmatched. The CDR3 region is CASSVTDGTSITGELFF. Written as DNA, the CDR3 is TGTGCCAGTAGTGTTACCGACGGGACTAGCATAACCGGGGAGCTGTTTTTT.

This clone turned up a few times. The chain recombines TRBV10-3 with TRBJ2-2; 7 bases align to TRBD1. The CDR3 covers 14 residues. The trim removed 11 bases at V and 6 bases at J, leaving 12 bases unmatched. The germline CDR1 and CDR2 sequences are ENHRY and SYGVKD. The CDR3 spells CAGGETGMSGELFF. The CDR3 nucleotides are TGTGCCGGGGGAGAGACAGGGATGTCCGGGGAGCTGTTTTTT.

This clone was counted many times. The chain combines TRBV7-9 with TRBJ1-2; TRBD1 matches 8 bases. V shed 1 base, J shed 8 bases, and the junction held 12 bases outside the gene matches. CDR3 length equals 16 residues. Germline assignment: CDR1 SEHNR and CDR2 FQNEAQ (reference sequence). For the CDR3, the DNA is TGTGCCAGCAGCTTAGAGGGGGACAGGACTAAAGGCGGCTACACCTTC. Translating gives CASSLEGDRTKGGYTF. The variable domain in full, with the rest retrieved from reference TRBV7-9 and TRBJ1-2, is DTGVSQNPRHKITKRGQNVTFRCDPISEHNRLYWYRQTLGQGPEFLTYFQNEAQLEKSRLLSDRFSAERPKGSFSTLEIQRTEQGDSAMYLCASSLEGDRTKGGYTFGSGTRLTVV.

The CDR3 bases are TGCGCCAGCAGCCAAGATAGGGGAGACAGGGCCCAGGGGCAGTTCTTC. Translated: CASSQDRGDRAQGQFF. The chain recombines TRBV4-3 with TRBJ2-1; 7 bases map to TRBD1. CDR1 is LGHNA, CDR2 YSLEER, per germline. The J segment lost 12 bases and the V segment lost 0 bases, leaving 14 bases of the junction unmatched. CDR3 length equals 16 residues.

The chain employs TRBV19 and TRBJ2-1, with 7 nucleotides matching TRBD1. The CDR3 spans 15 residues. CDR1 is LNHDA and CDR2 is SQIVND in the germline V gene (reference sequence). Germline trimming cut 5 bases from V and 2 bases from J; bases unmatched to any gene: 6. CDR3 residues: CASSREGTAYNEQFF. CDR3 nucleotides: TGTGCCAGTAGTCGGGAAGGGACAGCCTACAATGAGCAGTTCTTC.

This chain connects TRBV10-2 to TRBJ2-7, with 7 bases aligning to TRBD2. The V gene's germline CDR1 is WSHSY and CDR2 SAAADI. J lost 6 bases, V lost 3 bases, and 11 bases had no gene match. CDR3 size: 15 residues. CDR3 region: CASSESSGGGFEQYF. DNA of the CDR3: TGCGCCAGCAGTGAATCCTCGGGAGGTGGCTTCGAGCAGTACTTC.

Here the CDR3 DNA reads TGTGCCAGCAGTTACCTCCGGGACTTGGGCGCAGATACGCAGTATTTT. It is translated as CASSYLRDLGADTQYF. The chain is built from TRBV28 and TRBJ2-3; D possibly corresponds to TRBD2 (6 bases). The CDR3 has 16 residues. Germline CDR1 MDHEN, CDR2 SYDVKM. V lost 4 bases to trimming and J lost 4 bases, with 18 bases between them.

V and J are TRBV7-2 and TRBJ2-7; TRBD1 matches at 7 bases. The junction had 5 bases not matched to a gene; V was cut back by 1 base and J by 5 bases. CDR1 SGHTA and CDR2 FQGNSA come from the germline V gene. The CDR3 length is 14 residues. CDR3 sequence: CASSLVGTVDEQYF. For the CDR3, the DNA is TGTGCCAGCAGCTTAGTCGGGACAGTTGACGAGCAGTACTTC.

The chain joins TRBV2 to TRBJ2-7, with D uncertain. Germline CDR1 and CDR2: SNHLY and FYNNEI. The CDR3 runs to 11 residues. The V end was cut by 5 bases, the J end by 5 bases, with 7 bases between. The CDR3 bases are TGTGCCAGCAGTCAGGTGGACGAGCAGTACTTC. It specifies CASSQVDEQYF.

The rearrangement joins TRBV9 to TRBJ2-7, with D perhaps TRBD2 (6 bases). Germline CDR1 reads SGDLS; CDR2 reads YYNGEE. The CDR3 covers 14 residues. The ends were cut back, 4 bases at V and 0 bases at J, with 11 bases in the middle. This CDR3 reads CASSKAGISYEQYF. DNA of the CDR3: TGTGCCAGCAGCAAGGCGGGGATCTCCTACGAGCAGTACTTC.

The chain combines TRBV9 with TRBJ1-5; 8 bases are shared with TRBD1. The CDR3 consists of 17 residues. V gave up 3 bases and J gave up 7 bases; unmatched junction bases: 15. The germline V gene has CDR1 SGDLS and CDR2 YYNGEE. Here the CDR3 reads CASSELPPDRVYQPQHF. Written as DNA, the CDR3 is TGTGCCAGCAGCGAACTTCCACCGGACAGGGTATACCAGCCCCAGCATTTT.

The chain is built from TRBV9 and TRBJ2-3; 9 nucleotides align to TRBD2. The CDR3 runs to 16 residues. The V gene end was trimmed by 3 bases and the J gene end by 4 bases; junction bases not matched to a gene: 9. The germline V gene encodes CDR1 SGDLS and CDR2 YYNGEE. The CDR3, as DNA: TGTGCCAGCAGCGGTCTTAGCGGGAGAGTGCCAGATACGCAGTATTTT. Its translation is CASSGLSGRVPDTQYF. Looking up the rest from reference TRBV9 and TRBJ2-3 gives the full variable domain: DSGVTQTPKHLITATGQRVTLRCSPRSGDLSVYWYQQSLDQGLQFLIQYYNGEERAKGNILERFSAQQFPDLHSELNLSSLELGDSALYFCASSGLSGRVPDTQYFGPGTRLTVL.

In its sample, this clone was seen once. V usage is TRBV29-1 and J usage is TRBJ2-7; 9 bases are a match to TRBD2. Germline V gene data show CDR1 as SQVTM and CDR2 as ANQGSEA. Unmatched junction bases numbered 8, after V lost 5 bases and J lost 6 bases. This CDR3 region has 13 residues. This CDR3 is CSVQLNSGSEQYF. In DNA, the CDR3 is TGCAGCGTTCAATTGAATAGCGGGAGCGAGCAGTACTTC.

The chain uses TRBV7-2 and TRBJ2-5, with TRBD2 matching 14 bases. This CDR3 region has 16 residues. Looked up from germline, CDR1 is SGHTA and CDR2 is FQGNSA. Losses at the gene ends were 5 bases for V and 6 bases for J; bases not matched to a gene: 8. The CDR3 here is CASSPTSGRDGKTQYF. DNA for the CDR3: TGTGCCAGCAGCCCGACTAGCGGGAGGGATGGGAAGACCCAGTACTTC.

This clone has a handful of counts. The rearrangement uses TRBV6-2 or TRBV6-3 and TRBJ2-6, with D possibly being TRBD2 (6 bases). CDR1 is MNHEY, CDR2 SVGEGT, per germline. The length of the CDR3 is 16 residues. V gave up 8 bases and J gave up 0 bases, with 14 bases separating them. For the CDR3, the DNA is TGTGCCAGCTGCCGGGACTTCCGCTCTGGGGCCAACGTCCTGACTTTC. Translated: CASCRDFRSGANVLTF.

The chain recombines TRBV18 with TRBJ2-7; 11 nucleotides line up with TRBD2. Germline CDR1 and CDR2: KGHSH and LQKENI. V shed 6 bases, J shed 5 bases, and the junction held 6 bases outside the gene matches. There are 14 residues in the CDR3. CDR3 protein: CASSGTSGLNEQYF. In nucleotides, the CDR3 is TGTGCCAGCTCCGGGACTAGCGGACTAAACGAGCAGTACTTC.

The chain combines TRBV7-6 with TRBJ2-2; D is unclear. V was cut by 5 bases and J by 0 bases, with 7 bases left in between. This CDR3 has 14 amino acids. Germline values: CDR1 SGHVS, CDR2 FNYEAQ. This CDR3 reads CASSVNPNTGELFF. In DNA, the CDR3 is TGTGCCAGCAGCGTAAATCCGAACACCGGGGAGCTGTTTTTT.